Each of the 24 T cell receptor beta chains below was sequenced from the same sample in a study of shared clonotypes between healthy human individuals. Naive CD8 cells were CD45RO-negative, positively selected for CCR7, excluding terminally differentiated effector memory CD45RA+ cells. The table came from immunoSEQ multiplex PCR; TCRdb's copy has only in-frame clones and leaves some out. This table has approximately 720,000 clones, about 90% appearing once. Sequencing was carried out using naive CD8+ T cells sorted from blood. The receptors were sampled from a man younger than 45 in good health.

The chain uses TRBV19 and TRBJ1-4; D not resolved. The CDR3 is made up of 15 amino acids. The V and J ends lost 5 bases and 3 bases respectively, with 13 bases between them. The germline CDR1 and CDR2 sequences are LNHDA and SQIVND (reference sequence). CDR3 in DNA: TGTGCCAGTAGTTTTTTGGGGTTGGCTAATGAAAAACTGTTTTTT. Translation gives CASSFLGLANEKLFF.

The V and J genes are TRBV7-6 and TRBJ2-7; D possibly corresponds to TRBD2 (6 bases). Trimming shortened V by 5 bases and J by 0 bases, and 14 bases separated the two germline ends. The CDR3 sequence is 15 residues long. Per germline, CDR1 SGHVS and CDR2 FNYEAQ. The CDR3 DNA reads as TGTGCCAGCAGCGGTCCCGGGGACTCCTCCTACGAGCAGTACTTC. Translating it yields CASSGPGDSSYEQYF.

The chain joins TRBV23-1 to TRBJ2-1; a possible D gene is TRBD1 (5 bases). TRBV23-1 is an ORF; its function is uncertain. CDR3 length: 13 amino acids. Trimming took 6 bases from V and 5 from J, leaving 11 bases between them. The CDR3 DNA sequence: TGCGCCAGCAGATCTAAGGACAACAATGAGCAGTTCTTC. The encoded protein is CASRSKDNNEQFF.

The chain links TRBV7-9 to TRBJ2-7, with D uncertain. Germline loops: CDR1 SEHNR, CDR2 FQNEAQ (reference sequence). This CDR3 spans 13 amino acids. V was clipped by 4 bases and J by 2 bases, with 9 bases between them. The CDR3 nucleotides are TGTGCCAGCAGCTCAGCGCTAGCCTACGAGCAGTACTTC. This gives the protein CASSSALAYEQYF.

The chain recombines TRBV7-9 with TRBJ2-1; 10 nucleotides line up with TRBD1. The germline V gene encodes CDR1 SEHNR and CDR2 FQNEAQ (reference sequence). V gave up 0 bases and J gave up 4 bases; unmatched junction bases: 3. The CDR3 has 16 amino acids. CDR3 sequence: CASSLAGTGVYNEQFF. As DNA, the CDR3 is TGTGCCAGCAGCTTAGCCGGGACAGGGGTTTACAATGAGCAGTTCTTC.

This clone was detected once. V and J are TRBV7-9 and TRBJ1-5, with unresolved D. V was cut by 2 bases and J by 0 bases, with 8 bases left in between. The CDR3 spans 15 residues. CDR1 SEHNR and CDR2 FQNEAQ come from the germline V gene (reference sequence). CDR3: CASSLSELSNQPQHF. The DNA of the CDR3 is TGTGCCAGCAGCTTATCAGAGCTTAGCAATCAGCCCCAGCATTTT.

CDR3: CASSLVIGTDTQYF. The CDR3 bases are TGTGCCAGCAGCCTAGTGATCGGCACAGATACGCAGTATTTT. J is TRBJ2-3 and V is TRBV27, with D unresolved. CDR1 and CDR2 from the germline V gene are MNHEY and SMNVEV (reference sequence). The CDR3 runs 14 residues. V was shortened by 6 bases and J by 1 base, with 11 bases between the two germline ends.

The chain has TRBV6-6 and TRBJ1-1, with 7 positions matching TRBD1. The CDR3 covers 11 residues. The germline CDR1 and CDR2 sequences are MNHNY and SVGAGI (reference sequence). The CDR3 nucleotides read TGTGCTACCCAGGGGGGTACTGAAGCTTTCTTT. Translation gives CATQGGTEAFF.

The CDR3 DNA sequence: TGTGCCAGCAGTGAAGAGATGGTAGTGGGGTGGAACACTGAAGCTTTCTTT. Translation gives CASSEEMVVGWNTEAFF. The V and J genes are TRBV6-1 and TRBJ1-1; D not resolved. V was pared by 1 base and J by 1 base, with 16 bases between. CDR3 length equals 17 residues. CDR1 is MNHNS, CDR2 SASEGT, per germline.

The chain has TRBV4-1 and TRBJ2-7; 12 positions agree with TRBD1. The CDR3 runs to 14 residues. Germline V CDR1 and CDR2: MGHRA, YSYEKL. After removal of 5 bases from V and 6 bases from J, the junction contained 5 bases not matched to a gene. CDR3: CASSMGQGAGEQYF. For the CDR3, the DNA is TGCGCCAGCAGCATGGGACAGGGGGCTGGCGAGCAGTACTTC.

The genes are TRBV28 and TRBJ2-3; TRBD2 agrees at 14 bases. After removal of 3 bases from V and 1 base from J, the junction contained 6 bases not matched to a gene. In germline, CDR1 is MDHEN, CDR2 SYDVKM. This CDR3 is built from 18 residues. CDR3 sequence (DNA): TGTGCCAGCAGTTTCGGATCGACTAGCGGGAGGGGCACAGATACGCAGTATTTT. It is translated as CASSFGSTSGRGTDTQYF. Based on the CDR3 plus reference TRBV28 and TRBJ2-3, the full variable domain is DVKVTQSSRYLVKRTGEKVFLECVQDMDHENMFWYRQDPGLGLRLIYFSYDVKMKEKGDIPEGYSVSREKKERFSLILESASTNQTSMYLCASSFGSTSGRGTDTQYFGPGTRLTVL.

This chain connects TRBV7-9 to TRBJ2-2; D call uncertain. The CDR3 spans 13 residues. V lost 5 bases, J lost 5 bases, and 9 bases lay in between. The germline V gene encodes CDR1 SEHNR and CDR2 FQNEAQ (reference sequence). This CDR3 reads CASSPTMTGELFF. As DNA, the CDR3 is TGTGCCAGCAGCCCCACCATGACCGGGGAGCTGTTTTTT.

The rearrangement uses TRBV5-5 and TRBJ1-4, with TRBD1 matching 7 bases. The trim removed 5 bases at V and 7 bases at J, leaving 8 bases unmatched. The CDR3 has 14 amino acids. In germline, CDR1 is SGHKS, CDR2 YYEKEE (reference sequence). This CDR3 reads CASRQVQGFEKLFF. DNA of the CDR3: TGTGCCAGCAGACAAGTACAGGGGTTTGAAAAACTGTTTTTT.

The CDR3 sequence is CASSLLAGTNIYEQYF. CDR3 DNA sequence: TGTGCCAGCAGTCTCCTAGCGGGAACAAATATCTACGAGCAGTACTTC. The chain combines TRBV27 with TRBJ2-7; 9 bases are a match to TRBD2. Looked up from germline, CDR1 is MNHEY and CDR2 is SMNVEV (reference sequence). With V trimmed by 5 bases and J by 3 bases, 11 bases remained unmatched. This CDR3 spans 16 amino acids.

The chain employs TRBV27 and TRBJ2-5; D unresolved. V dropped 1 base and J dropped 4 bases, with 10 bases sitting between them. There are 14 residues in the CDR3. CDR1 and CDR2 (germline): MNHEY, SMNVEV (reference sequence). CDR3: CASSLFPWLETQYF. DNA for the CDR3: TGTGCCAGCAGTTTATTTCCTTGGTTAGAGACCCAGTACTTC.

CDR3 sequence (DNA): TGCAGCGTTCTTGACTATTATGAGCAGTTCTTC. The encoded protein is CSVLDYYEQFF. The V gene is TRBV29-1, the J gene TRBJ2-1; TRBD2 is a possible D gene (5 bases). Trimming left V 5 bases short and J 8 bases short, with 10 bases between. This CDR3 is built from 11 residues. From germline, CDR1 is SQVTM and CDR2 ANQGSEA.

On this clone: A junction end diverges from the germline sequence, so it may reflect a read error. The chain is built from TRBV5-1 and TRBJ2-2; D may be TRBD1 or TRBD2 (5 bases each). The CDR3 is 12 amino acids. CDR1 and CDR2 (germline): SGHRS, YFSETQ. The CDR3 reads CASSRTLRGAVF. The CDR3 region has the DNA TGCGCCAGCAGCAGGACACTCCGGGGAGCTGTTTTT.

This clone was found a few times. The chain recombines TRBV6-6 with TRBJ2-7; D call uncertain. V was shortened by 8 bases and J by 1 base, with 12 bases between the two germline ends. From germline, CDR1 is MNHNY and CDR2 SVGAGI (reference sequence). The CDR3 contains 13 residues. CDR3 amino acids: CASADGVSYEQYF. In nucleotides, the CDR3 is TGTGCCAGCGCCGACGGCGTATCCTACGAGCAGTACTTC.

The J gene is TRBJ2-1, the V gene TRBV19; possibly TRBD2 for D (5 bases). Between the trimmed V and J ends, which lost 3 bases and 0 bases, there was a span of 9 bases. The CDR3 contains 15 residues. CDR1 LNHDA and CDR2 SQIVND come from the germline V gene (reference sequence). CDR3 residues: CASSMLANSYNEQFF. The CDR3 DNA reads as TGTGCCAGTAGTATGCTAGCCAACTCCTACAATGAGCAGTTCTTC.

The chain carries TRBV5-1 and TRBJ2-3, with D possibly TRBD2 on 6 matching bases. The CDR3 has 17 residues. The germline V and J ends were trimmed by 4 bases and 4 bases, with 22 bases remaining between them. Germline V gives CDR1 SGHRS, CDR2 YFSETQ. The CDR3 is CASSPPIGGRIADTQYF. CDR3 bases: TGCGCCAGCAGCCCCCCAATTGGAGGGAGGATCGCAGATACGCAGTATTTT.

The CDR3 loop reads CASSQERASDSYEQYF. The CDR3 DNA reads TGCGCCAGCAGCCAAGAAAGGGCATCCGACTCCTACGAGCAGTACTTC. This chain joins TRBV4-3 and TRBJ2-7; D is unresolved. From germline, CDR1 is LGHNA and CDR2 YSLEER. The CDR3 loop spans 16 amino acids. Deletions cut 0 bases from V and 0 bases from J, with 12 bases between.

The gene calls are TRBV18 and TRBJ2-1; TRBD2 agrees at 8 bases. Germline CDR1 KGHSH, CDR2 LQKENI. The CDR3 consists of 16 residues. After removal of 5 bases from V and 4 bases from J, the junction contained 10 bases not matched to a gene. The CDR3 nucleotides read TGTGCCAGCTCAAAACCAACTAGCGGACTATACAATGAGCAGTTCTTC. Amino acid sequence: CASSKPTSGLYNEQFF.

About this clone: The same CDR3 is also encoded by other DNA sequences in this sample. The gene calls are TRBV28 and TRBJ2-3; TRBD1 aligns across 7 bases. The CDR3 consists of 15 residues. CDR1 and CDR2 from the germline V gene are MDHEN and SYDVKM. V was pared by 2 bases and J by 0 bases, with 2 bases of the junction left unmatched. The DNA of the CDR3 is TGTGCCAGCAGTTTAAGGGGGCCGAGCACAGATACGCAGTATTTT. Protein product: CASSLRGPSTDTQYF.

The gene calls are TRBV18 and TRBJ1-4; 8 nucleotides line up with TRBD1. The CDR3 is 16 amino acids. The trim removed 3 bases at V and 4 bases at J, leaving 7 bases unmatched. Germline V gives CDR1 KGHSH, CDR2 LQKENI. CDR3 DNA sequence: TGTGCCAGCTCACCTCTACCAGGGGGCAATAATGAAAAACTGTTTTTT. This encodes CASSPLPGGNNEKLFF. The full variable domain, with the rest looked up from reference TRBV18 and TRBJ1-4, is NAGVMQNPRHLVRRRGQEARLRCSPMKGHSHVYWYRQLPEEGLKFMVYLQKENIIDESGMPKERFSAEFPKEGPSILRIQQVVRGDSAAYFCASSPLPGGNNEKLFFGSGTQLSVL.